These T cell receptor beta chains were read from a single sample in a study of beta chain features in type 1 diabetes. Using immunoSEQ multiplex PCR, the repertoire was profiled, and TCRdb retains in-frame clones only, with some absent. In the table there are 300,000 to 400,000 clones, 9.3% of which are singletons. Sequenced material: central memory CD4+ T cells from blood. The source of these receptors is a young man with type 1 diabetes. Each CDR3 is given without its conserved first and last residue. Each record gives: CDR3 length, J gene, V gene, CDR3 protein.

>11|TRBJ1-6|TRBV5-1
ASSLGINSPLH
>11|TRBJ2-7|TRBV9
ASSPQDRGEQY
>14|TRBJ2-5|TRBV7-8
ASSPFSGGAQETQY
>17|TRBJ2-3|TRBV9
ASSVSLYSGTLGTDTQY
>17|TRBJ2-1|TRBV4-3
ASSPDLSSVAGGRNEQF
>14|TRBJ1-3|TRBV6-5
ASSFGISSSGNTIY
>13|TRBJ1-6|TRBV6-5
ASSPGTGEVSPLH
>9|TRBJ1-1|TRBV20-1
SARGTGEAF
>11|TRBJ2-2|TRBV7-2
ASSSQGTGELF
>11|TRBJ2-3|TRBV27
ASKGPSTDTQY
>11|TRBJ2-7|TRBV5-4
ASSIIRNHEQY
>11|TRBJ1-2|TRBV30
AWSVNLSYGYT
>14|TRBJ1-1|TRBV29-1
SVEDRVGRRNTEAF
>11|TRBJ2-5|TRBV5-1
ASSARLGETQY
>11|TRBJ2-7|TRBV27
ASSRLGHAEQY
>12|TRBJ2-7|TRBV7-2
ASREMTGSYEQY
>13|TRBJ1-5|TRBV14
ASSEDRDSNQPQH
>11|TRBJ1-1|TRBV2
ASSEGQGLGAF
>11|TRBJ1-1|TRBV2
ASSESLRAEAF
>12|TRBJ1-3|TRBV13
ASSFGVPGNTIY
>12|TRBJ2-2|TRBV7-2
ASSLAQSTGELF
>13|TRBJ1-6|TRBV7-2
ASSLEGAQNSPLH
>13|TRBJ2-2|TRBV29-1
SVVGGQTNTGELF
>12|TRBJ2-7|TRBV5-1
ASSLVQGFDEQY
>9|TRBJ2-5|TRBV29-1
SVEDPETQY
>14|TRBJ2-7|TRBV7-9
ASSFGTSGSHYEQY
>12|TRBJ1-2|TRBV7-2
ASSTGTGVLGYT
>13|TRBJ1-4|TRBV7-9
ASSTPGGRNEKLF
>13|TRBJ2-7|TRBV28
ASSFPDRGIYEQY
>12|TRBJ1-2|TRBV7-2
ASSLAGQGHGYT
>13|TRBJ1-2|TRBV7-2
ASSPPGRVSVGYT
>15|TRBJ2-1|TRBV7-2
ASSLAQLAGAGNEQF